The rows below give T cell receptor beta chains drawn from one sample of a study of CD4 T cells in relation to SARS-CoV-2 and coronaviruses. Here immunoSEQ multiplex PCR was the method, and the copy in TCRdb shows in-frame clones only, minus some. The table shows about 56,000 clones, with around 92% occurring only once. The source material was naive CD4+ T cells from PBMCs. These receptors came from an adult with COVID-19. Both conserved end residues are part of each CDR3. The order of the fields is clone size, D gene, V gene, J gene, CDR3 protein, CDR3 DNA. A D gene is named only where the DNA matches it firmly. Not all rows give a size; the values are once, few, many and, for expanded clones, a class.

clone size: .; D gene: TRBD1; V gene: TRBV9; J gene: TRBJ1-5; CDR3 protein: CASSPGQGGNQPQHF; CDR3 DNA: TGTGCCAGCAGCCCGGGACAGGGGGGCAATCAGCCCCAGCATTTT
clone size: .; D gene: .; V gene: TRBV15; J gene: TRBJ1-5; CDR3 protein: CATSRREQGGQPQHF; CDR3 DNA: TGTGCCACCAGCAGACGAGAACAGGGTGGTCAGCCCCAGCATTTT
clone size: .; D gene: TRBD2; V gene: TRBV6-4; J gene: TRBJ2-1; CDR3 protein: CASSDSTSGSNEQFF; CDR3 DNA: TGTGCCAGCAGTGACTCAACTAGCGGGAGCAATGAGCAGTTCTTC
clone size: .; D gene: .; V gene: TRBV6-5; J gene: TRBJ2-1; CDR3 protein: CASSFPGHYNEQFF; CDR3 DNA: TGTGCCAGCAGTTTTCCGGGACACTACAATGAGCAGTTCTTC
clone size: .; D gene: .; V gene: TRBV5-6; J gene: TRBJ1-5; CDR3 protein: CASSSQGRVVQPQHF; CDR3 DNA: TGTGCCAGCAGTTCGCAGGGGAGGGTCGTTCAGCCCCAGCATTTT
clone size: .; D gene: TRBD2; V gene: TRBV9; J gene: TRBJ2-7; CDR3 protein: CASSVTAASGYYEQYF; CDR3 DNA: TGTGCCAGCAGCGTAACGGCAGCTAGCGGGTACTACGAGCAGTACTTC
clone size: .; D gene: TRBD2; V gene: TRBV7-6; J gene: TRBJ2-2; CDR3 protein: CASSLELAANTGELFF; CDR3 DNA: TGTGCCAGCAGCTTAGAACTAGCGGCGAACACCGGGGAGCTGTTTTTT
clone size: .; D gene: .; V gene: TRBV5-1; J gene: TRBJ2-7; CDR3 protein: CASSGVNYEQYF; CDR3 DNA: TGCGCCAGCAGCGGGGTTAACTACGAGCAGTACTTC
clone size: .; D gene: .; V gene: TRBV5-1; J gene: TRBJ2-1; CDR3 protein: CASSLPTPPALKPYNEQFF; CDR3 DNA: TGCGCCAGCAGCTTGCCCACTCCCCCCGCCCTAAAGCCCTACAATGAGCAGTTCTTC
clone size: .; D gene: TRBD2; V gene: TRBV29-1; J gene: TRBJ2-3; CDR3 protein: CSVPNNGLAGAGDTQYF; CDR3 DNA: TGCAGCGTCCCAAATAACGGACTAGCGGGAGCGGGAGATACGCAGTATTTT
clone size: .; D gene: .; V gene: TRBV6-6; J gene: TRBJ1-2; CDR3 protein: CASNQGSYGYTF; CDR3 DNA: TGTGCCAGCAACCAGGGATCCTATGGCTACACCTTC
clone size: .; D gene: .; V gene: TRBV7-2; J gene: TRBJ2-7; CDR3 protein: CASRLNSGEGYEQYF; CDR3 DNA: TGTGCCAGCAGATTAAATAGCGGAGAGGGCTACGAGCAGTACTTC
clone size: .; D gene: TRBD1; V gene: TRBV18; J gene: TRBJ1-6; CDR3 protein: CASSPKTGNNSPLHF; CDR3 DNA: TGTGCCAGCTCACCGAAGACAGGGAATAATTCACCCCTCCACTTT
clone size: .; D gene: .; V gene: TRBV19; J gene: TRBJ2-2; CDR3 protein: CASSIGLRTSRPGELFF; CDR3 DNA: TGTGCCAGTAGTATAGGCTTGAGGACCTCAAGGCCCGGGGAGCTGTTTTTT
clone size: .; D gene: TRBD1; V gene: TRBV28; J gene: TRBJ1-2; CDR3 protein: CASSEDRENYGYTF; CDR3 DNA: TGTGCCAGCAGTGAGGACAGGGAGAACTATGGCTACACCTTC
clone size: .; D gene: TRBD2; V gene: TRBV19; J gene: TRBJ2-1; CDR3 protein: CASSTLPGTSLLNEQFF; CDR3 DNA: TGTGCCAGTAGTACCTTACCCGGGACTAGTCTTCTCAATGAGCAGTTCTTC
clone size: few; D gene: .; V gene: TRBV18; J gene: TRBJ2-7; CDR3 protein: CASSPAGAYEQYF; CDR3 DNA: TGTGCCAGCTCACCAGCCGGTGCCTACGAGCAGTACTTC
clone size: .; D gene: .; V gene: TRBV7-9; J gene: TRBJ2-5; CDR3 protein: CASSPRRALETQYF; CDR3 DNA: TGTGCCAGCAGCCCCCGAAGGGCCTTAGAGACCCAGTACTTC
clone size: .; D gene: TRBD2; V gene: TRBV6-5; J gene: TRBJ2-7; CDR3 protein: CASSRGSGGPYEQYF; CDR3 DNA: TGTGCCAGCAGTCGCGGCTCGGGAGGGCCCTACGAGCAGTACTTC
clone size: .; D gene: .; V gene: TRBV18; J gene: TRBJ2-7; CDR3 protein: CASSLRDPTYEQYF; CDR3 DNA: TGTGCCAGCTCACTCCGGGACCCTACCTACGAGCAGTACTTC
clone size: once; D gene: .; V gene: TRBV7-9; J gene: TRBJ1-5; CDR3 protein: CASSFAGDQPQHF; CDR3 DNA: TGTGCCAGCAGCTTTGCAGGGGATCAGCCCCAGCATTTT
clone size: .; D gene: TRBD1; V gene: TRBV29-1; J gene: TRBJ1-2; CDR3 protein: CSVEGAEGYTF; CDR3 DNA: TGCAGCGTCGAGGGGGCCGAGGGCTACACCTTC
clone size: .; D gene: .; V gene: TRBV5-1; J gene: TRBJ2-2; CDR3 protein: CASSSNLGANTGELFF; CDR3 DNA: TGCGCCAGCAGCTCGAATTTAGGAGCGAACACCGGGGAGCTGTTTTTT
clone size: .; D gene: .; V gene: TRBV7-9; J gene: TRBJ2-2; CDR3 protein: CASSRTAPTGELFF; CDR3 DNA: TGTGCCAGCAGTCGGACAGCTCCGACCGGGGAGCTGTTTTTT
clone size: .; D gene: .; V gene: TRBV5-3; J gene: TRBJ2-1; CDR3 protein: CARSLVGDEQFF; CDR3 DNA: TGTGCCAGAAGCTTGGTGGGTGATGAGCAGTTCTTC
clone size: .; D gene: .; V gene: TRBV7-8; J gene: TRBJ2-1; CDR3 protein: CASSLAGGTEQFF; CDR3 DNA: TGTGCCAGCAGCTTAGCAGGGGGGACTGAGCAGTTCTTC
clone size: .; D gene: TRBD1; V gene: TRBV3-1/TRBV3-2; J gene: TRBJ1-3; CDR3 protein: CASSQSDRGPGNTIYF; CDR3 DNA: TGTGCCAGCAGCCAATCTGACAGGGGGCCTGGAAACACCATATATTTT
clone size: .; D gene: TRBD1; V gene: TRBV7-9; J gene: TRBJ2-2; CDR3 protein: CASSLWDRGPTGELFF; CDR3 DNA: TGTGCCAGCAGCTTGTGGGACAGGGGACCAACCGGGGAGCTGTTTTTT
clone size: .; D gene: .; V gene: TRBV5-6; J gene: TRBJ2-2; CDR3 protein: CASSFLVTGELFF; CDR3 DNA: TGTGCCAGCAGCTTCCTAGTCACCGGGGAGCTGTTTTTT
clone size: .; D gene: TRBD1; V gene: TRBV11-3; J gene: TRBJ2-7; CDR3 protein: CASSRTGSEQYF; CDR3 DNA: TGTGCCAGCAGCCGGACAGGGAGCGAGCAGTACTTC
clone size: .; D gene: TRBD2; V gene: TRBV7-3; J gene: TRBJ2-1; CDR3 protein: CASSFSGGSSGEQFF; CDR3 DNA: TGTGCCAGCAGCTTCTCGGGCGGGAGCTCGGGTGAGCAGTTCTTC
clone size: .; D gene: TRBD2; V gene: TRBV7-2; J gene: TRBJ2-1; CDR3 protein: CASSLMGTSGNEQFF; CDR3 DNA: TGTGCCAGCAGCTTAATGGGGACTAGCGGCAATGAGCAGTTCTTC
clone size: once; D gene: .; V gene: TRBV3-1/TRBV3-2; J gene: TRBJ2-3; CDR3 protein: CASSQLGGPSTDTQYF; CDR3 DNA: TGTGCCAGCAGCCAATTGGGGGGCCCTAGCACAGATACGCAGTATTTT
clone size: .; D gene: TRBD1; V gene: TRBV6-1; J gene: TRBJ2-1; CDR3 protein: CASSGQGNSYNEQFF; CDR3 DNA: TGTGCCAGCAGTGGACAGGGGAACTCCTACAATGAGCAGTTCTTC
clone size: once; D gene: .; V gene: TRBV19; J gene: TRBJ2-3; CDR3 protein: CASSISGFTDTQYF; CDR3 DNA: TGTGCCAGTAGTATATCAGGGTTCACAGATACGCAGTATTTT
clone size: .; D gene: .; V gene: TRBV6-5; J gene: TRBJ1-6; CDR3 protein: CASLRGTSSPLHF; CDR3 DNA: TGTGCCAGCCTACGCGGGACCAGCTCACCCCTCCACTTT
clone size: once; D gene: .; V gene: TRBV5-4; J gene: TRBJ2-5; CDR3 protein: CASSPGTKETQYF; CDR3 DNA: TGTGCCAGCAGCCCCGGGACAAAAGAGACCCAGTACTTC
clone size: .; D gene: .; V gene: TRBV3-1/TRBV3-2; J gene: TRBJ1-6; CDR3 protein: CASSRVEGSPLHF; CDR3 DNA: TGTGCCAGCAGCCGCGTTGAGGGCTCACCCCTCCACTTT
clone size: .; D gene: TRBD2; V gene: TRBV6-2/TRBV6-3; J gene: TRBJ2-2; CDR3 protein: CASSYFSGFTGELFF; CDR3 DNA: TGTGCCAGCAGTTACTTTAGCGGGTTCACCGGGGAGCTGTTTTTT
clone size: once; D gene: TRBD2; V gene: TRBV28; J gene: TRBJ2-1; CDR3 protein: CASSRTGTSYEQFF; CDR3 DNA: TGTGCCAGCAGCCGCACCGGGACTAGCTATGAGCAGTTCTTC
clone size: few; D gene: TRBD1; V gene: TRBV19; J gene: TRBJ2-7; CDR3 protein: CASSGSTGASYEQYF; CDR3 DNA: TGTGCCAGTAGTGGCTCGACAGGGGCTTCCTACGAGCAGTACTTC
clone size: once; D gene: TRBD1; V gene: TRBV5-6; J gene: TRBJ1-2; CDR3 protein: CASSWTGTEIRGYTF; CDR3 DNA: TGTGCCAGCAGCTGGACCGGGACAGAAATACGTGGCTACACCTTC